The source of this TCR beta chain is a study of T-cell reconstitution after alpha-beta-depleted transplantation in children. As it was prepared, the TCRbeta library received unique molecular identifiers. Via MiXCR, TCRdb re-called the PCR reads, giving one row per CDR3 protein. The sample carries hundreds of thousands of distinct CDR3 sequences, 23% recorded once. There are many counts of this clonotype. V trimming: 6 bases; J trimming: 7 bases; junction bases outside the gene matches: 2. This CDR3 contains 13 residues. Germline CDR1 and CDR2: WSHSY and SAAADI. The chain carries TRBV10-2 and TRBJ2-2; 10 positions agree with TRBD1. The TCR was taken from a boy under three years old who had a stem cell transplant for acute myeloid leukemia, so the T cells may come from the graft donor. Sequences were derived from PBMCs, mostly from graft donor cells, sampled 360 days after TCRalphabeta/CD19-depleted stem cell transplant. In nucleotides, the CDR3 is TGCGCCAGCAGGACAGGGGGCGGCGGGGAGCTGTTTTTT. Its translation: CASRTGGGGELFF.